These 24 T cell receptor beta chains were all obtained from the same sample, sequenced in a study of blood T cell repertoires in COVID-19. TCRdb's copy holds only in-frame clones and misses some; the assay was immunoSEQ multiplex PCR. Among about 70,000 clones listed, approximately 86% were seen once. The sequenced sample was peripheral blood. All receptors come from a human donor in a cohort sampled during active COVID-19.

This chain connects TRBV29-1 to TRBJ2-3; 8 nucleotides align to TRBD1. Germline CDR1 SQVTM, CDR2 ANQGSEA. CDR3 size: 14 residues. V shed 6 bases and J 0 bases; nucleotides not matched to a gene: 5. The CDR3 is CSVRRGLSTDTQYF. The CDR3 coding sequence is TGCAGCGTCCGCAGGGGGCTAAGCACAGATACGCAGTATTTT.

CDR3 residues: CASSFNRGTEAFF. The CDR3 DNA reads as TGTGCCAGCAGCTTCAACAGGGGGACTGAAGCTTTCTTT. The V call is TRBV7-8, the J call TRBJ1-1; TRBD1 agrees at 8 bases. Trimming cost V 3 bases and J 5 bases; bases outside gene matches: 2. The CDR3 sequence is 13 residues long. In germline, CDR1 is SGHVS, CDR2 FQNEAQ.

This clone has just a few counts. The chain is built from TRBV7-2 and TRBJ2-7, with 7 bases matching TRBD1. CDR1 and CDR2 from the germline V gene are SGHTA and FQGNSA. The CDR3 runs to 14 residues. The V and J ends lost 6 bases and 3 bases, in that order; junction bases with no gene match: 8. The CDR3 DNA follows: TGTGCCAGCAGTCCACAGACAGGGAGCTACGAGCAGTACTTC. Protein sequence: CASSPQTGSYEQYF.

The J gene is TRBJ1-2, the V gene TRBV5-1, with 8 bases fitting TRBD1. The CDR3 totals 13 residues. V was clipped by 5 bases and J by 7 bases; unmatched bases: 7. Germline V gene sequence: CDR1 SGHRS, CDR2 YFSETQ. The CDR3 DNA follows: TGCGCCAGCAGACCGGGACAGGTCGGTGGCTACACCTTC. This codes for CASRPGQVGGYTF.

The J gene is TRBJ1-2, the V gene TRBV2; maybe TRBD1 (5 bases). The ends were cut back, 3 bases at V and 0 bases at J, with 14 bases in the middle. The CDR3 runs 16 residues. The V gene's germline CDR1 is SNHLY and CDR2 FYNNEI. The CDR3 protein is CASSDGGVRANYGYTF. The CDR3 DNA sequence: TGTGCCAGCAGTGACGGGGGGGTTCGAGCTAACTATGGCTACACCTTC.

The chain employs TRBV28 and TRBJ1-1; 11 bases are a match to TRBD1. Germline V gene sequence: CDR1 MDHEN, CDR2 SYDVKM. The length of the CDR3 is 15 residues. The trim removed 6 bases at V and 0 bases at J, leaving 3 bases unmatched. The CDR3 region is CASSWDRGMNTEAFF. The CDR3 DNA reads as TGTGCCAGCAGCTGGGACAGGGGGATGAACACTGAAGCTTTCTTT.

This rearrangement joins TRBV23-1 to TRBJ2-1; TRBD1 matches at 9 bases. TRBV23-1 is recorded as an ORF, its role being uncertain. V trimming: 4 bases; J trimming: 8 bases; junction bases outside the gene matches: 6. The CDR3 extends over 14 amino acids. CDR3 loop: CASSLQGAPDEQFF. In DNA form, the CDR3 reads TGCGCCAGCAGTCTACAGGGGGCGCCCGATGAGCAGTTCTTC.

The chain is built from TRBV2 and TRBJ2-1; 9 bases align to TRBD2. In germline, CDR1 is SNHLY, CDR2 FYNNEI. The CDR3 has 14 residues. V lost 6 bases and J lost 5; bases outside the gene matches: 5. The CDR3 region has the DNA TGTGCCAGCAGCCTAGCGGGGCCCGACAATGAGCAGTTCTTC. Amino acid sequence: CASSLAGPDNEQFF.

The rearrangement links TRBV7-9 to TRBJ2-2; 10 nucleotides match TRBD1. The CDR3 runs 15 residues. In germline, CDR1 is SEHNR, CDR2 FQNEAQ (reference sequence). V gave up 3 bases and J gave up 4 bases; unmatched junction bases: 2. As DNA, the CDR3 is TGTGCCAGCAGCTTTGGACAGGGGGTCACCGGGGAGCTGTTTTTT. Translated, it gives CASSFGQGVTGELFF. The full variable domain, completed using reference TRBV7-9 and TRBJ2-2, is DTGVSQNPRHKITKRGQNVTFRCDPISEHNRLYWYRQTLGQGPEFLTYFQNEAQLEKSRLLSDRFSAERPKGSFSTLEIQRTEQGDSAMYLCASSFGQGVTGELFFGEGSRLTVL.

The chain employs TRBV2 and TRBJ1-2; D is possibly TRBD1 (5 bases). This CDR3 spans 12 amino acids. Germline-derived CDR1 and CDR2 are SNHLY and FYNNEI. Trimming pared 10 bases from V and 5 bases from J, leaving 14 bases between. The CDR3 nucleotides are TGTGCCATTCACCCTGACAGTTATGGCTACACCTTC. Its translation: CAIHPDSYGYTF.

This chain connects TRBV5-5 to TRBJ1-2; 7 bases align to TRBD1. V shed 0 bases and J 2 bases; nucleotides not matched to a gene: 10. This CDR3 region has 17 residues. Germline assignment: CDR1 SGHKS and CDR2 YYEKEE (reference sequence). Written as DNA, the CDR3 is TGTGCCAGCAGCTTGGACTCCGTAAAACAGGGGAACTATGGCTACACCTTC. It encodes CASSLDSVKQGNYGYTF. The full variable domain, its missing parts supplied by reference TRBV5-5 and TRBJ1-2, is DAGVTQSPTHLIKTRGQQVTLRCSPISGHKSVSWYQQVLGQGPQFIFQYYEKEERGRGNFPDRFSARQFPNYSSELNVNALLLGDSALYLCASSLDSVKQGNYGYTFGSGTRLTVV.

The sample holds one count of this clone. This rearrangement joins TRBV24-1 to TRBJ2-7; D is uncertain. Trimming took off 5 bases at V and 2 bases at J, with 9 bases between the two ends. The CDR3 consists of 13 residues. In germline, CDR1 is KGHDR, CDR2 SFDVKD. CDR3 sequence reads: CATSVTEPYEQYF. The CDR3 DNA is TGTGCCACCAGTGTTACAGAGCCCTACGAGCAGTACTTC.

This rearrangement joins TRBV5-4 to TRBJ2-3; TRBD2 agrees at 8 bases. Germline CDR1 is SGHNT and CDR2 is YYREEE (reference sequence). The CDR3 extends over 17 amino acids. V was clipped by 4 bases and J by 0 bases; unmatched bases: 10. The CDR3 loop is CASSPPPGTRSTDTQYF. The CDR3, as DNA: TGTGCCAGCAGCCCACCCCCCGGGACTAGAAGCACAGATACGCAGTATTTT. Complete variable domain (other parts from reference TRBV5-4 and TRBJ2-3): ETGVTQSPTHLIKTRGQQVTLRCSSQSGHNTVSWYQQALGQGPQFIFQYYREEENGRGNFPPRFSGLQFPNYSSELNVNALELDDSALYLCASSPPPGTRSTDTQYFGPGTRLTVL.

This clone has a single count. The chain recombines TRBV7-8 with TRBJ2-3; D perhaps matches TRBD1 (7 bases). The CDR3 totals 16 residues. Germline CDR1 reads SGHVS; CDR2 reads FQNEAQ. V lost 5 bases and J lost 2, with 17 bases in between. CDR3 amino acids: CASSPARGDHTDTQYF. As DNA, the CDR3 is TGTGCCAGCAGCCCCGCCAGGGGGGACCACACAGATACGCAGTATTTT.

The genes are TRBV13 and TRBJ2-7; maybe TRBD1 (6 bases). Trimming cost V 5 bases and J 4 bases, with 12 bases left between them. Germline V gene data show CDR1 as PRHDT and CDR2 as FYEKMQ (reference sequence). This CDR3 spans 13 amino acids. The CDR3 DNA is TGTGCCAGCAGCACCTCTACAGGGTACGAGCAGTACTTC. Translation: CASSTSTGYEQYF. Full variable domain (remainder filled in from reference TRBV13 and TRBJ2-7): AAGVIQSPRHLIKEKRETATLKCYPIPRHDTVYWYQQGPGQDPQFLISFYEKMQSDKGSIPDRFSAQQFSDYHSELNMSSLELGDSALYFCASSTSTGYEQYFGPGTRLTVT.

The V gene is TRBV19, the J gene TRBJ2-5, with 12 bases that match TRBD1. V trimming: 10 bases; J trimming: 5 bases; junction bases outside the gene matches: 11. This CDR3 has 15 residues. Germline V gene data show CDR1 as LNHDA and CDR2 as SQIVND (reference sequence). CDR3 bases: TGTGCCACCGGGGGACAGGGGGCAGGTGAGGAGACCCAGTACTTC. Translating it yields CATGGQGAGEETQYF.

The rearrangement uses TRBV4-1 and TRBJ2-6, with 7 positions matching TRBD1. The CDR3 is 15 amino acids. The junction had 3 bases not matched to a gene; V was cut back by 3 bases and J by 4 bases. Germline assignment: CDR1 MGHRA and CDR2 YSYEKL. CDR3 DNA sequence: TGCGCCAGCAGCCACCCGGGACAGGGGGCCAACGTCCTGACTTTC. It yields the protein CASSHPGQGANVLTF.

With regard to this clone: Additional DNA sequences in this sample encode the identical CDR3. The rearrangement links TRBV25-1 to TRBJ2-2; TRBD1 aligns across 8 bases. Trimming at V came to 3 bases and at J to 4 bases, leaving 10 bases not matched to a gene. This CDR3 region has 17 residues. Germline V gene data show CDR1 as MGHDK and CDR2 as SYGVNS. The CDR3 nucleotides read TGTGCCAGCAGTGACTCCGGCAGGGGGCGCATCACCGGGGAGCTGTTTTTT. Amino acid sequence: CASSDSGRGRITGELFF.

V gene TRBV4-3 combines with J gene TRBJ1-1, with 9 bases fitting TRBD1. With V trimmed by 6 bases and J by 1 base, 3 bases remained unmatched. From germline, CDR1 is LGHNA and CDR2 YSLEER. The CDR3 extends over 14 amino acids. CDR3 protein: CASSKQGANTEAFF. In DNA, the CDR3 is TGCGCCAGCAGTAAACAGGGGGCGAACACTGAAGCTTTCTTT.

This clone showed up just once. For the CDR3, the DNA is TGTGCCAGCAGCCAAGAAGAGGCAGATACGCAGTATTTT. Translated, it gives CASSQEEADTQYF. This chain joins TRBV3-1 (or the pseudogene TRBV3-2) and TRBJ2-3; D is unclear. Germline V CDR1 and CDR2: LGHDT, YNNKEL (reference sequence). Trimming cost V 0 bases and J 4 bases, with 5 bases left between them. CDR3 length: 13 residues.

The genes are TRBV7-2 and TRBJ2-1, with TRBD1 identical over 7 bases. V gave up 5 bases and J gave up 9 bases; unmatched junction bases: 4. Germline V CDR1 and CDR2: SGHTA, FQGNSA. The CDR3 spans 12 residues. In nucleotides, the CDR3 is TGTGCCAGCAGCCTTACAGGGGTTGAGCAGTTCTTC. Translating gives CASSLTGVEQFF.

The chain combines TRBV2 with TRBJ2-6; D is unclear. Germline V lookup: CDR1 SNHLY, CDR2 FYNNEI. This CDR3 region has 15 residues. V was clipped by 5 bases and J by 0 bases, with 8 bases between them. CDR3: CASSKRSSGANVLTF. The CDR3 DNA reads TGTGCCAGCAGTAAAAGGAGCTCTGGGGCCAACGTCCTGACTTTC.

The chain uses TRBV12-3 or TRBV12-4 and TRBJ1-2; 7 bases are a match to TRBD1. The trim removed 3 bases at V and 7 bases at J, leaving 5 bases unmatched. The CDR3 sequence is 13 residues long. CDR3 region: CASSLWDSAGYTF. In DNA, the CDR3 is TGTGCCAGCAGTTTGTGGGACAGCGCTGGCTACACCTTC.

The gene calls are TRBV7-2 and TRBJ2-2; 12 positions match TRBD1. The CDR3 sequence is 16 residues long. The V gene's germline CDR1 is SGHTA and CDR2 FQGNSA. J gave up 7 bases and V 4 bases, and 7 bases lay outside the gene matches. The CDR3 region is CASSYRDRGQSGELFF. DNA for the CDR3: TGTGCCAGCAGCTACCGGGACAGGGGGCAGAGCGGGGAGCTGTTTTTT.